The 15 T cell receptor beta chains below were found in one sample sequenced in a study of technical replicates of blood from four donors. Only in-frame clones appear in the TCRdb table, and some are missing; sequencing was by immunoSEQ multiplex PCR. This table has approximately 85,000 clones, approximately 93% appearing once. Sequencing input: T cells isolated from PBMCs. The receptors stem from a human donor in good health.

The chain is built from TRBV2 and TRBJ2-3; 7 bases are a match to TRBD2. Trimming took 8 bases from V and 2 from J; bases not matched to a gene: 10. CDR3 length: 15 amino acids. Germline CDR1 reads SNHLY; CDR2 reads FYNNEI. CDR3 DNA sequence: TGTGCCAGCCCTAGCCGGGACTACGACACAGATACGCAGTATTTT. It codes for CASPSRDYDTDTQYF. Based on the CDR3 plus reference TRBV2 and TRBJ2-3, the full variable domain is EPEVTQTPSHQVTQMGQEVILRCVPISNHLYFYWYRQILGQKVEFLVSFYNNEISEKSEIFDDQFSVERPDGSNFTLKIRSTKLEDSAMYFCASPSRDYDTDTQYFGPGTRLTVL.

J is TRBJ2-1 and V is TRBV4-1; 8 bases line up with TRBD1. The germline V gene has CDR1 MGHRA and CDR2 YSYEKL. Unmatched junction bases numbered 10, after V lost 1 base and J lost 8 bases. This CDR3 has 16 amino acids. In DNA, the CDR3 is TGCGCCAGCAGCCAAGTGGGCAGGGGGCCTAGGGATGAGCAGTTCTTC. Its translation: CASSQVGRGPRDEQFF.

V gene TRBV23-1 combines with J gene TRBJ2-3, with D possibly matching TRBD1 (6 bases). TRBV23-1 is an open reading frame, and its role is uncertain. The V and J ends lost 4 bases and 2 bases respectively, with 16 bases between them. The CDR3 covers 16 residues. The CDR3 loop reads CASSPRQACITDTQYF. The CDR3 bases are TGCGCCAGCAGTCCCCGACAGGCCTGCATCACAGATACGCAGTATTTT.

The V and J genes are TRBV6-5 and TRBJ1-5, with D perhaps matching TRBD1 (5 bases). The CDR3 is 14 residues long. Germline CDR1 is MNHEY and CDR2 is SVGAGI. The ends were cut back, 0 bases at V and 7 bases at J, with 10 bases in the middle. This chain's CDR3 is CASSYSQGMQPQHF. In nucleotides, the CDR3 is TGTGCCAGCAGTTACTCTCAGGGCATGCAGCCCCAGCATTTT.

This chain's CDR3 is CASIPGQTFYGYTF. The CDR3 DNA sequence: TGTGCCAGCATTCCGGGACAGACTTTCTATGGCTACACCTTC. The chain recombines TRBV2 with TRBJ1-2; TRBD1 matches at 7 bases. The length of the CDR3 is 14 residues. Germline values: CDR1 SNHLY, CDR2 FYNNEI. V lost 7 bases to trimming and J lost 4 bases; unmatched junction nucleotides: 9.

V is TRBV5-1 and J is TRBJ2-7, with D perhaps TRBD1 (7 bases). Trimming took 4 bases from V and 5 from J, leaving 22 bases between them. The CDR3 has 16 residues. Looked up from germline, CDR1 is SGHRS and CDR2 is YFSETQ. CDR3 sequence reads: CASSLQRQGLLNEQYF. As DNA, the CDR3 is TGCGCCAGCAGCCTACAAAGACAGGGACTCCTCAACGAGCAGTACTTC.

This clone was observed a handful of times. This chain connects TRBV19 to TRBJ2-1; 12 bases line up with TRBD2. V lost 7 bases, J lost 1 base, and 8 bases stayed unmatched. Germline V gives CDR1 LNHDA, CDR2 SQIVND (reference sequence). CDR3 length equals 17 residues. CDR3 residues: CASKGLAGGRSYNEQFF. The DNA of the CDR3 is TGTGCCAGTAAGGGTCTAGCGGGAGGGAGGTCCTACAATGAGCAGTTCTTC.

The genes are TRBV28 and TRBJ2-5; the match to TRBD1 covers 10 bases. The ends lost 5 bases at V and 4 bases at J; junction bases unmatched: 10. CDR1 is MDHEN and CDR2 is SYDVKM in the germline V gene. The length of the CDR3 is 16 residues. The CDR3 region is CASSRPGQGMGETQYF. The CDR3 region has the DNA TGTGCCAGCAGTCGACCGGGACAGGGGATGGGAGAGACCCAGTACTTC.

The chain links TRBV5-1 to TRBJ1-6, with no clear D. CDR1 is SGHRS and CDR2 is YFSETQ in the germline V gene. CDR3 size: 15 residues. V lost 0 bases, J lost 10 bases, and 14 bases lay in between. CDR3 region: CASSLAGGERSPLHF. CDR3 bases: TGCGCCAGCAGCTTGGCCGGCGGGGAGCGATCACCCCTCCACTTT.

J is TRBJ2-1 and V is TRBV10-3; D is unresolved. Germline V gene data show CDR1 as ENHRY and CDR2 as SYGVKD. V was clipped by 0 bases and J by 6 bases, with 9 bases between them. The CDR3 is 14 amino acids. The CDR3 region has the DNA TGTGCCATCAGTGAGTCGGAACAGACCAATGAGCAGTTCTTC. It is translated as CAISESEQTNEQFF.

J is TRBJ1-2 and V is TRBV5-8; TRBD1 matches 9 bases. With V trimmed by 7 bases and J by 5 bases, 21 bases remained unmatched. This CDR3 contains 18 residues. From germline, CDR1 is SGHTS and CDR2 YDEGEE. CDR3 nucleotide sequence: TGTGCCAGCTATATCGCCCGGGACAGGGCCACGGGGGGTTATGGCTACACCTTC. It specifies CASYIARDRATGGYGYTF. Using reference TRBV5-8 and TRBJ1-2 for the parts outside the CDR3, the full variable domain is EAGVTQSPTHLIKTRGQQATLRCSPISGHTSVYWYQQALGLGLQFLLWYDEGEERNRGNFPPRFSGRQFPNYSSELNVNALELEDSALYLCASYIARDRATGGYGYTFGSGTRLTVV.

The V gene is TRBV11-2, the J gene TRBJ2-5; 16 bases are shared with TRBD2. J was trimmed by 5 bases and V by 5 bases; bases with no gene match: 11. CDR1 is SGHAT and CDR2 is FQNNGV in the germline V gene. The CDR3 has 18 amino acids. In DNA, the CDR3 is TGTGCCAGCAGCCCGGGACTAGCGGGAGGGCGGAGTGGGGAGACCCAGTACTTC. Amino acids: CASSPGLAGGRSGETQYF.

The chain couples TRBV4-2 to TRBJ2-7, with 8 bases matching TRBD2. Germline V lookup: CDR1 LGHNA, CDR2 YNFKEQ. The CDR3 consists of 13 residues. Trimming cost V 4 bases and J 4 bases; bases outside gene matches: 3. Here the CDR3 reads CASSPSGSYEQYF. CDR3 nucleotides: TGTGCCAGCAGCCCGAGCGGGAGTTACGAGCAGTACTTC.

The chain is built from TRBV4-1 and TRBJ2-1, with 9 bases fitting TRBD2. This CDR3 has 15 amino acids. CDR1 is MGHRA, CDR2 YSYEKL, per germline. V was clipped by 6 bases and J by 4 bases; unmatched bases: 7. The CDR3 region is CASRDVAGVYNEQFF. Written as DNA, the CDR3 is TGCGCCAGCAGAGACGTAGCGGGAGTGTACAATGAGCAGTTCTTC.

The CDR3 protein is CSVKGTGTDGYTF. The CDR3 region has the DNA TGCAGCGTCAAGGGGACAGGGACCGATGGCTACACCTTC. The rearrangement joins TRBV29-1 to TRBJ1-2; 9 bases are a match to TRBD1. Germline-derived CDR1 and CDR2 are SQVTM and ANQGSEA. The CDR3 covers 13 residues. V dropped 6 bases and J dropped 6; count of bases not matched to a gene: 8.